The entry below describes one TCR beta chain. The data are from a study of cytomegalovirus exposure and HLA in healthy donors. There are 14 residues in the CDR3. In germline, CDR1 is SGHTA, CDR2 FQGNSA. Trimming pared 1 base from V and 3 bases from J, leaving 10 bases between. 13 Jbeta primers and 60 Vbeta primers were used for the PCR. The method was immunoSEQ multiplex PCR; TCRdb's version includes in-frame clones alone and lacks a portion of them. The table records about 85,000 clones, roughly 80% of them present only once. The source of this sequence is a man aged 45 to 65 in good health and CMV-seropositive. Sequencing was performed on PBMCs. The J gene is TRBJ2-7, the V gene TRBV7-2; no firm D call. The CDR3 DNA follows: TGTGCCAGCAGCTTAGTCGGCGGAGTCTACGAGCAGTACTTC. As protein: CASSLVGGVYEQYF.